Listed below are T cell receptor beta chains from one sample, sequenced in a study of T cell responses to AZD1222 COVID-19 vaccine. The assay was immunoSEQ multiplex PCR, and TCRdb's table has in-frame clones only and misses some. The data contain under 75,000 clones, around 85% of them singletons. This sample comprised peripheral blood, obtained on day 0 of AZD1222 vaccination. Receptor source: an adult in good health. Each CDR3 is given with its conserved first and last residue. The D gene is left open where the match is weak. Expanded clones get a size class; other rows say once, few or many, or leave the size out.

clone size: NA
D gene: TRBD1
CDR3 length: 17
J gene: TRBJ1-2
V gene: TRBV19
CDR3 DNA: TGTGCCAGTAGTCCCTCCGGGACAGGTTGGGTGCTCTATGGCTACACCTTC
CDR3 protein: CASSPSGTGWVLYGYTF

clone size: NA
D gene: NA
CDR3 length: 14
J gene: TRBJ1-2
V gene: TRBV5-1
CDR3 DNA: TGCGCCAGCAGCGTCGGGCAGGGTTGGGATGGCTACACCTTC
CDR3 protein: CASSVGQGWDGYTF

clone size: NA
D gene: TRBD1
CDR3 length: 13
J gene: TRBJ1-2
V gene: TRBV5-4
CDR3 DNA: TGTGCCAGCGCCCCAGGGGGCCGCGAGGGCTACACCTTC
CDR3 protein: CASAPGGREGYTF

clone size: NA
D gene: NA
CDR3 length: 15
J gene: TRBJ1-2
V gene: TRBV5-4
CDR3 DNA: TGTGCCAGCAGCTTGGTAGCAGGGCCAGGCTATGGCTACACCTTC
CDR3 protein: CASSLVAGPGYGYTF

clone size: NA
D gene: NA
CDR3 length: 14
J gene: TRBJ1-2
V gene: TRBV5-1
CDR3 DNA: TGCGCCAGCAGCTCCTCGGAGGGGTGGGCTGGCTACACCTTC
CDR3 protein: CASSSSEGWAGYTF

clone size: NA
D gene: NA
CDR3 length: 18
J gene: TRBJ2-7
V gene: TRBV5-4
CDR3 DNA: TGTGCCAGCAGCTTGGGGGGGCGGAGCCGGCTAAGCTCCTACGAGCAGTACTTC
CDR3 protein: CASSLGGRSRLSSYEQYF

clone size: few
D gene: TRBD1
CDR3 length: 13
J gene: TRBJ1-4
V gene: TRBV2
CDR3 DNA: TGTGCCAGCAGAACAGGGGAGAGGGAAAAACTGTTTTTT
CDR3 protein: CASRTGEREKLFF

clone size: few
D gene: TRBD2
CDR3 length: 13
J gene: TRBJ2-5
V gene: TRBV29-1
CDR3 DNA: TGCAGCGTTGAAGCTGGACTAGAAGAGACCCAGTACTTC
CDR3 protein: CSVEAGLEETQYF

clone size: NA
D gene: TRBD2
CDR3 length: 15
J gene: TRBJ2-1
V gene: TRBV2
CDR3 DNA: TGTGCCAGCCCCAAGAGGCCTAGCGGGTACAATGAGCAGTTCTTC
CDR3 protein: CASPKRPSGYNEQFF

clone size: few
D gene: NA
CDR3 length: 14
J gene: TRBJ2-2
V gene: TRBV6-6
CDR3 DNA: TGTGCCAGCAGTACGGGGTCACTCTACGGGGAGCTGTTTTTT
CDR3 protein: CASSTGSLYGELFF

clone size: NA
D gene: NA
CDR3 length: 12
J gene: TRBJ2-7
V gene: TRBV29-1
CDR3 DNA: TGCAGCGTCGCACAGGGAGCCTACGAGCAGTACTTC
CDR3 protein: CSVAQGAYEQYF

clone size: NA
D gene: NA
CDR3 length: 15
J gene: TRBJ1-6
V gene: TRBV7-8
CDR3 DNA: TGTGCCAGCAGCTTCGATAACTCCTATAATTCACCCCTCCACTTT
CDR3 protein: CASSFDNSYNSPLHF

clone size: NA
D gene: NA
CDR3 length: 15
J gene: TRBJ1-2
V gene: TRBV19
CDR3 DNA: TGTGCCAGTAGTACTCGACATAATGGGGGCTATGGCTACACCTTC
CDR3 protein: CASSTRHNGGYGYTF

clone size: NA
D gene: NA
CDR3 length: 11
J gene: TRBJ2-5
V gene: TRBV5-6
CDR3 DNA: TGTGCCAGCAGCGGCCAAGAGACCCAGTACTTC
CDR3 protein: CASSGQETQYF

clone size: NA
D gene: NA
CDR3 length: 16
J gene: TRBJ2-7
V gene: TRBV4-2
CDR3 DNA: TGTGCCAGCAGCCAACCCCGGACCTCGGGGACCGTCGAGCAGTACTTC
CDR3 protein: CASSQPRTSGTVEQYF

clone size: NA
D gene: TRBD1
CDR3 length: 15
J gene: TRBJ1-2
V gene: TRBV6-5
CDR3 DNA: TGTGCCAGCAACCGTCCCGGGACAGGGATCTATGGCTACACCTTC
CDR3 protein: CASNRPGTGIYGYTF

clone size: NA
D gene: NA
CDR3 length: 14
J gene: TRBJ2-5
V gene: TRBV19
CDR3 DNA: TGTGCCAGTAGTATAACAGGGAAGATCGAGACCCAGTACTTC
CDR3 protein: CASSITGKIETQYF

clone size: NA
D gene: NA
CDR3 length: 18
J gene: TRBJ1-2
V gene: TRBV1
CDR3 DNA: TGCACCAGCAGCCACAAGATGGGTGCGGGGGCAACTAACTATGGCTACACCTTC
CDR3 protein: CTSSHKMGAGATNYGYTF

clone size: NA
D gene: NA
CDR3 length: 14
J gene: TRBJ1-2
V gene: TRBV5-6
CDR3 DNA: TGTGCCAGCAGCTTGTCCCGCACAGAATATGGCTACACCTTC
CDR3 protein: CASSLSRTEYGYTF

clone size: once
D gene: NA
CDR3 length: 11
J gene: TRBJ2-3
V gene: TRBV12-3/TRBV12-4
CDR3 DNA: TGTGCCAGCAGACTGACAGATACGCAGTATTTT
CDR3 protein: CASRLTDTQYF

clone size: NA
D gene: NA
CDR3 length: 13
J gene: TRBJ1-1
V gene: TRBV11-3
CDR3 DNA: TGTGCCAGCAGCTTAAAAGTGTACACTGAAGCTTTCTTT
CDR3 protein: CASSLKVYTEAFF

clone size: NA
D gene: TRBD2
CDR3 length: 17
J gene: TRBJ2-3
V gene: TRBV5-4
CDR3 DNA: TGTGCCAGCAGCTTGGATCCTAGCGGGGGGTTCTCAGATACGCAGTATTTT
CDR3 protein: CASSLDPSGGFSDTQYF

clone size: NA
D gene: NA
CDR3 length: 12
J gene: TRBJ2-7
V gene: TRBV2
CDR3 DNA: TGTGCCAGCAGGCGGTTACCCTACGAGCAGTACTTC
CDR3 protein: CASRRLPYEQYF

clone size: NA
D gene: NA
CDR3 length: 13
J gene: TRBJ2-3
V gene: TRBV5-4
CDR3 DNA: TGTGCCAGCAGCTCGCAGGGGACAGATACGCAGTATTTT
CDR3 protein: CASSSQGTDTQYF

clone size: NA
D gene: NA
CDR3 length: 12
J gene: TRBJ1-1
V gene: TRBV9
CDR3 DNA: TGTGCCAGCAGCAAACGGGACAATGAAGCTTTCTTT
CDR3 protein: CASSKRDNEAFF

clone size: NA
D gene: NA
CDR3 length: 15
J gene: TRBJ1-2
V gene: TRBV5-1
CDR3 DNA: TGCGCCAGCAGCCTAGCAGGGACGGATAACTATGGCTACACCTTC
CDR3 protein: CASSLAGTDNYGYTF

clone size: NA
D gene: NA
CDR3 length: 14
J gene: TRBJ1-1
V gene: TRBV7-3
CDR3 DNA: TGTGCCACTCGATTAAACGTAGGGAACACTGAAGCTTTCTTT
CDR3 protein: CATRLNVGNTEAFF

clone size: once
D gene: NA
CDR3 length: 13
J gene: TRBJ1-6
V gene: TRBV10-1
CDR3 DNA: TGCGCCAGCAGTATCGACAGGAATTCACCCCTCCACTTT
CDR3 protein: CASSIDRNSPLHF

clone size: NA
D gene: TRBD1
CDR3 length: 13
J gene: TRBJ1-2
V gene: TRBV29-1
CDR3 DNA: TGCAGCGTATACCAACAGGGGGCGCATGGCTACACCTTC
CDR3 protein: CSVYQQGAHGYTF

clone size: NA
D gene: TRBD2
CDR3 length: 17
J gene: TRBJ2-3
V gene: TRBV5-1
CDR3 DNA: TGCGCCAGCAGCTTGGTGACTAGCGGGGGGGCTGCAGATACGCAGTATTTT
CDR3 protein: CASSLVTSGGAADTQYF

clone size: NA
D gene: NA
CDR3 length: 14
J gene: TRBJ2-5
V gene: TRBV7-2
CDR3 DNA: TGTGCCAGCAAAATAGGGGCGGGACGAGAGACCCAGCACTTC
CDR3 protein: CASKIGAGRETQHF

clone size: many
D gene: TRBD2
CDR3 length: 15
J gene: TRBJ2-7
V gene: TRBV7-9
CDR3 DNA: TGTGCCAGCAGCTTAGAGACTAGCGGAGAGTACGAGCAGTACTTC
CDR3 protein: CASSLETSGEYEQYF

clone size: few
D gene: TRBD1
CDR3 length: 15
J gene: TRBJ2-1
V gene: TRBV30
CDR3 DNA: TGTGCCTGCAATGACCGGGACAGGGGGCTCGGTGAGCAGTTCTTC
CDR3 protein: CACNDRDRGLGEQFF

clone size: NA
D gene: NA
CDR3 length: 16
J gene: TRBJ1-1
V gene: TRBV18
CDR3 DNA: TGTGCCAGCTCACGCTCCGACATGGGGGGGGGTACTGAAGCTTTCTTT
CDR3 protein: CASSRSDMGGGTEAFF

clone size: NA
D gene: TRBD1
CDR3 length: 15
J gene: TRBJ2-1
V gene: TRBV24-1
CDR3 DNA: TGTGCCACCAGTGATCCGTTACAGGGGGCAATCGAGCAGTTCTTC
CDR3 protein: CATSDPLQGAIEQFF

clone size: once
D gene: TRBD1
CDR3 length: 16
J gene: TRBJ1-1
V gene: TRBV4-1
CDR3 DNA: TGCGCCAGCAGCTCACAGTCGGCGACAGGGGACACTGAAGCTTTCTTT
CDR3 protein: CASSSQSATGDTEAFF

clone size: once
D gene: TRBD1
CDR3 length: 14
J gene: TRBJ1-2
V gene: TRBV6-6
CDR3 DNA: TGTGCCAGCACCATGGGACAGCCTAACTATGGCTACACCTTC
CDR3 protein: CASTMGQPNYGYTF